Listed below are T cell receptor beta chains from one sample, sequenced in a study of beta chain features in type 1 diabetes. Generated by immunoSEQ multiplex PCR, the TCRdb table keeps only in-frame clones and is missing some. The table shows about 410,000 clones, with over 11% occurring only once. Sequencing was performed on naive CD4+ T cells from blood. These TCRs come from a man aged 25-40 years in good health. Each CDR3 is given with its conserved first and last residue. A D gene is named only where the DNA matches it firmly. Size is omitted from some rows. Given values are once, few, many or a class for expanded clones.

clone size: few
J gene: TRBJ2-1
V gene: TRBV7-9
D gene: -
CDR3 DNA: TGTGCCAGCAGCTCCAGACGGAACGAGCAGTTCTTC
CDR3 protein: CASSSRRNEQFF

clone size: -
J gene: TRBJ2-3
V gene: TRBV6-5
D gene: -
CDR3 DNA: TGTGCCAGCAGTAGGGGATCTAGCACAGATACGCAGTATTTT
CDR3 protein: CASSRGSSTDTQYF

clone size: few
J gene: TRBJ1-6
V gene: TRBV13
D gene: -
CDR3 DNA: TGTGCCAGCAGCTTAGGGGGGTCCTATAATTCACCCCTCCACTTT
CDR3 protein: CASSLGGSYNSPLHF

clone size: -
J gene: TRBJ2-7
V gene: TRBV6-6
D gene: TRBD1
CDR3 DNA: TGTGCCAGCAGTTCCCGGACAGGTCCTACCTACGAGCAGTACTTC
CDR3 protein: CASSSRTGPTYEQYF

clone size: few
J gene: TRBJ2-1
V gene: TRBV2
D gene: -
CDR3 DNA: TGTGCCAGCAGTGTTGACAATGAGCAGTTCTTC
CDR3 protein: CASSVDNEQFF

clone size: -
J gene: TRBJ1-1
V gene: TRBV29-1
D gene: -
CDR3 DNA: TGCAGCGTCTTGTTGACCCCGGGGGCGGCTTTCTTT
CDR3 protein: CSVLLTPGAAFF

clone size: once
J gene: TRBJ2-3
V gene: TRBV5-4
D gene: -
CDR3 DNA: TGTGCCAGCAGCTTGTACGGCGGGGGCCTGACAGATACGCAGTATTTT
CDR3 protein: CASSLYGGGLTDTQYF

clone size: -
J gene: TRBJ2-7
V gene: TRBV6-5
D gene: -
CDR3 DNA: TGTGCCAGCAGTTACTCGAACCTACGCTCCTACGAGCAGTACTTC
CDR3 protein: CASSYSNLRSYEQYF

clone size: -
J gene: TRBJ1-2
V gene: TRBV9
D gene: TRBD1
CDR3 DNA: TGTGCCAGCAGCGTAGCGCCAGGGGGCGACTATGGCTACACCTTC
CDR3 protein: CASSVAPGGDYGYTF

clone size: -
J gene: TRBJ2-6
V gene: TRBV7-2
D gene: -
CDR3 DNA: TGTGCCAGCAGCTTAGTCGTGTTCGGGGCCAACGTCCTGACTTTC
CDR3 protein: CASSLVVFGANVLTF